The T cell receptor (beta chain) under discussion was sequenced for a study of CD8 T cells in ankylosing spondylitis. Study-wide points: Reportedly, significant enrichment of disease-linked clones occurred in matched ankylosing spondylitis synovial fluid. Both synovial fluid and blood in reactive arthritis had previously been reported to carry some motif variants. In ankylosing spondylitis blood, a motif of several highly homologous TCR beta variants appeared characteristic.

The germline CDR1 and CDR2 sequences are SGDLS and YYNGEE. This CDR3 is 19 amino acids long. V shed 0 bases, J shed 5 bases, and the junction held 19 bases outside the gene matches. This clonotype was found many times. The antigen remains unidentified. Generation of TCR beta libraries employed quantitative 5'-RACE incorporating molecular barcodes. TCRdb processed the 5' RACE reads anew with MiXCR; each CDR3 protein has one entry. This table holds around 150,000 distinct CDR3 sequences, around 7.9% found once. This rearrangement joins TRBV9 to TRBJ1-2; 7 nucleotides align to TRBD1. This clonotype originated in a female donor with ankylosing spondylitis or in good health (not recorded which). Sequenced input: blood, either unsorted or a sorted T cell fraction (not recorded which). CDR3 sequence reads: CASSVAIGTDPLVGYGYTF. In DNA form, the CDR3 reads TGTGCCAGCAGCGTAGCTATTGGGACAGACCCTTTGGTAGGGTATGGCTACACCTTC.